A single sample is the source of the 25 T cell receptor beta chains below, sequenced in a study of cytomegalovirus exposure and HLA in healthy donors. TCRdb keeps only in-frame clones here, not all; method: immunoSEQ multiplex PCR. Of 210,000 or so clones listed, around nine tenths were seen once; the top ten hold roughly 2.8%. Specimen: PBMCs. These receptors were taken from a woman aged 18-29 years in good health and CMV-seronegative.

Turning to this clone: In the same sample, other DNA sequences code for this CDR3. The rearrangement uses TRBV5-1 and TRBJ1-2; D gene ambiguous. Germline V gene data show CDR1 as SGHRS and CDR2 as YFSETQ. The V end was cut by 0 bases, the J end by 4 bases, with 4 bases between. There are 12 residues in the CDR3. The CDR3, as DNA: TGCGCCAGCAGCTTGGACAGCTATGGCTACACCTTC. Its protein is CASSLDSYGYTF.

The chain joins TRBV6-1 to TRBJ2-5, with 7 nucleotides matching TRBD2. V gave up 1 base and J gave up 5 bases; unmatched junction bases: 7. Germline CDR1 reads MNHNS; CDR2 reads SASEGT. There are 15 residues in the CDR3. CDR3 nucleotides: TGTGCCAGCAGTGAAGTGACTAGCATGGGGGAGACCCAGTACTTC. This translates into CASSEVTSMGETQYF.

This chain joins TRBV7-2 and TRBJ2-7, with 8 bases identical to TRBD1. The CDR3 consists of 15 residues. Germline trimming cut 3 bases from V and 4 bases from J; bases unmatched to any gene: 8. Per germline, CDR1 SGHTA and CDR2 FQGNSA. The CDR3 DNA sequence: TGTGCCAGCAGCTTCTTCCCGGACAGGGCGTACGAGCAGTACTTC. Its protein is CASSFFPDRAYEQYF.

This chain connects TRBV7-2 to TRBJ2-6; D may be TRBD2 (6 bases). V was clipped by 6 bases and J by 19 bases, with 22 bases between them. The CDR3 consists of 13 residues. CDR1 SGHTA and CDR2 FQGNSA come from the germline V gene. The chain's CDR3 is CASSLTGESPSTF. CDR3 sequence (DNA): TGTGCCAGCAGTCTTACGGGGGAGTCCCCCTCTACTTTC.

This clone was picked up one time. This rearrangement joins TRBV5-1 to TRBJ2-5, with TRBD2 matching over 10 bases. Trimming took 8 bases from V and 5 from J; bases not matched to a gene: 9. The V gene's germline CDR1 is SGHRS and CDR2 YFSETQ. The CDR3 contains 14 residues. The CDR3 DNA sequence: TGCGCCAGTGGAAGCGGGAGGGAAGGGGAGACCCAGTACTTC. Protein: CASGSGREGETQYF.

This sequence joins TRBV29-1 and TRBJ1-2; a weak D match, TRBD1 (5 bases). The CDR3 is 12 amino acids. Germline V gene lookup returns CDR1 SQVTM and CDR2 ANQGSEA. Trimming left V 3 bases short and J 6 bases short, with 11 bases between. CDR3: CSVEEGRDGYTF. As DNA, the CDR3 is TGCAGCGTTGAGGAGGGACGGGATGGCTACACCTTC.

The V and J genes are TRBV28 and TRBJ1-1, with a weak D call TRBD1 (5 bases). This CDR3 spans 14 amino acids. From germline, CDR1 is MDHEN and CDR2 SYDVKM. Trimming shortened V by 6 bases and J by 2 bases, and 13 bases separated the two germline ends. CDR3 in DNA: TGTGCCAGCAGACTAACCGGGGGAAACACTGAAGCTTTCTTT. It codes for CASRLTGGNTEAFF.

The chain has TRBV7-8 and TRBJ2-5, with D unclear. Germline-derived CDR1 and CDR2 are SGHVS and FQNEAQ. The CDR3 extends over 13 amino acids. V was cut by 1 base and J by 3 bases, with 6 bases left in between. CDR3 in amino acids: CASSLGLKETQYF. DNA of the CDR3: TGTGCCAGCAGCTTAGGTCTAAAAGAGACCCAGTACTTC.

Here the CDR3 DNA reads TGTGCCAGCAGTTTAGGACCGGGACAGGGTTTCATAGACACTGAAGCTTTCTTT. Its protein is CASSLGPGQGFIDTEAFF. The chain combines TRBV27 with TRBJ1-1; 9 nucleotides match TRBD1. This CDR3 contains 18 residues. Germline V gene lookup returns CDR1 MNHEY and CDR2 SMNVEV (reference sequence). The junction had 13 bases not matched to a gene; V was cut back by 2 bases and J by 3 bases.

V gene TRBV2 combines with J gene TRBJ2-2, with 10 positions matching TRBD1. This CDR3 region has 17 residues. Germline V gene data show CDR1 as SNHLY and CDR2 as FYNNEI. The junction had 11 bases not matched to a gene; V was cut back by 5 bases and J by 5 bases. In DNA form, the CDR3 reads TGTGCCAGCAGTCCAACCCGACAGGGGGCAGGTACCGGGGAGCTGTTTTTT. Translation gives CASSPTRQGAGTGELFF.

This clone occurred a few times. The chain links TRBV6-5 to TRBJ2-7, with 11 bases matching TRBD2. In germline, CDR1 is MNHEY, CDR2 SVGAGI. Trimming took 4 bases from V and 2 from J; bases not matched to a gene: 7. The length of the CDR3 is 16 residues. The CDR3 DNA reads as TGTGCCAGCAGTTCCCCGACTAGCGGGACTCCCTACGAGCAGTACTTC. Amino acid sequence: CASSSPTSGTPYEQYF.

A single count supports this clone. The rearrangement joins TRBV5-4 to TRBJ1-5; TRBD1 matches at 9 bases. The J segment lost 6 bases and the V segment lost 6 bases, leaving 10 bases of the junction unmatched. The CDR3 is 15 amino acids. Germline values: CDR1 SGHNT, CDR2 YYREEE (reference sequence). CDR3 sequence: CASTTGQGPLQPQHF. The CDR3 DNA is TGTGCCAGCACCACGGGACAGGGACCCCTTCAGCCCCAGCATTTT.

The chain links TRBV28 to TRBJ1-1, with 7 bases aligning to TRBD1. CDR1 is MDHEN and CDR2 is SYDVKM in the germline V gene. V was clipped by 5 bases and J by 11 bases; unmatched bases: 5. CDR3 length: 11 residues. CDR3 loop: CASSDRVWAFF. DNA for the CDR3: TGTGCCAGCAGTGACAGGGTTTGGGCTTTCTTT.

The DNA for the CDR3 is TGTGCCAGCAGCAAACGGAAACTATTGGGACTAGCGGGAGACAGCACCGGGGAGCTGTTTTTT. This encodes CASSKRKLLGLAGDSTGELFF. The chain joins TRBV21-1 to TRBJ2-2; the D call of TRBD2 is as the table states it, not checked on the DNA. TRBV21-1 is a known pseudogene. There are 21 residues in the CDR3.

This sequence joins TRBV5-6 and TRBJ2-7; 7 bases fit TRBD2. J lost 7 bases, V lost 4 bases, and 8 bases had no gene match. CDR1 is SGHDT and CDR2 is YYEEEE in the germline V gene. The CDR3 is 13 amino acids. CDR3 region: CASSIMPGGEQYF. For the CDR3, the DNA is TGTGCCAGCAGCATAATGCCGGGAGGAGAGCAGTACTTC.

The chain uses TRBV5-4 and TRBJ2-7; 13 positions agree with TRBD2. V trimming: 5 bases; J trimming: 9 bases; junction bases outside the gene matches: 11. CDR3 length: 15 residues. Per the germline V gene, CDR1 is SGHNT and CDR2 is YYREEE (reference sequence). Written as DNA, the CDR3 is TGTGCCAGCAGTCATGGACTAGCGGGAGCTAGTGTGCAGTACTTC. It yields the protein CASSHGLAGASVQYF.

The chain couples TRBV5-6 to TRBJ1-3, with D possibly matching TRBD1 (6 bases). The CDR3 length is 16 residues. CDR1 is SGHDT and CDR2 is YYEEEE in the germline V gene. V dropped 3 bases and J dropped 0 bases, with 13 bases sitting between them. The CDR3 is CASSSTGRVSGNTIYF. The CDR3 region has the DNA TGTGCCAGCAGCTCCACAGGGAGGGTCTCTGGAAACACCATATATTTT. Together with reference TRBV5-6 and TRBJ1-3, the CDR3 gives the full variable domain: DAGVTQSPTHLIKTRGQQVTLRCSPKSGHDTVSWYQQALGQGPQFIFQYYEEEERQRGNFPDRFSGHQFPNYSSELNVNALLLGDSALYLCASSSTGRVSGNTIYFGEGSWLTVV.

CDR3 DNA: TGTGCCAGCAGTTCGAGCGGGAGGAGCTCCTACGAGCAGTACTTC. Its translation is CASSSSGRSSYEQYF. This chain uses TRBV27 with TRBJ2-7; 9 bases align to TRBD2. This CDR3 has 15 residues. Trimming cost V 4 bases and J 0 bases; bases outside gene matches: 4. Germline V gene lookup returns CDR1 MNHEY and CDR2 SMNVEV (reference sequence).

The chain joins TRBV28 to TRBJ2-3; 10 positions match TRBD1. The V and J ends lost 3 bases and 2 bases, in that order; junction bases with no gene match: 14. The V gene's germline CDR1 is MDHEN and CDR2 SYDVKM. The CDR3 covers 19 residues. Written as DNA, the CDR3 is TGTGCCAGCAGTTTCCCCGGGACCGGGACAGGGGACCCCACAGATACGCAGTATTTT. Translated, it gives CASSFPGTGTGDPTDTQYF.

This clone was detected only once. J is TRBJ2-1 and V is TRBV7-8, with no clear D. Trimming shortened V by 6 bases and J by 8 bases, and 8 bases separated the two germline ends. The CDR3 contains 11 residues. CDR1 and CDR2 (germline): SGHVS, FQNEAQ. Written as DNA, the CDR3 is TGTGCCAGCAGTTACTCACATGAGCAGTTCTTC. Protein: CASSYSHEQFF.

The chain recombines TRBV6-6 with TRBJ2-7, with 9 bases fitting TRBD2. CDR3 length: 15 residues. V dropped 8 bases and J dropped 1; count of bases not matched to a gene: 9. Germline values: CDR1 MNHNY, CDR2 SVGAGI (reference sequence). The CDR3 loop reads CASFLSAGGSYEQYF. In DNA form, the CDR3 reads TGTGCCAGCTTCCTTTCAGCGGGAGGTTCCTACGAGCAGTACTTC.

The chain couples TRBV19 to TRBJ2-5; unclear D gene. The CDR3 spans 11 residues. Germline CDR1 reads LNHDA; CDR2 reads SQIVND (reference sequence). Deletions cut 5 bases from V and 5 bases from J, with 6 bases between. In DNA, the CDR3 is TGTGCCAGTAGTGTGCAGGAGACCCAGTACTTC. It specifies CASSVQETQYF.

The chain is built from TRBV27 and TRBJ2-2; D unclear. CDR3 size: 14 residues. V shed 0 bases and J shed 3 bases, with 5 bases lying between them. Germline V lookup: CDR1 MNHEY, CDR2 SMNVEV (reference sequence). The CDR3 nucleotides are TGTGCCAGCAGTTTATCGGCTTACACCGGGGAGCTGTTTTTT. Translation: CASSLSAYTGELFF.

V and J are TRBV28 and TRBJ1-1; the match to TRBD1 covers 11 bases. CDR1 and CDR2 from the germline V gene are MDHEN and SYDVKM. This CDR3 is 14 amino acids long. V trimming: 6 bases; J trimming: 2 bases; junction bases outside the gene matches: 2. The CDR3 here is CASRGQGGNTEAFF. In DNA form, the CDR3 reads TGTGCCAGCAGGGGACAGGGGGGTAACACTGAAGCTTTCTTT.

This clone was seen more than once but under ten times. J is TRBJ1-2 and V is TRBV25-1, with D perhaps TRBD1 (6 bases). The V gene lost 5 bases and the J gene lost 6 bases, with 10 bases spanning the gap. Germline values: CDR1 MGHDK, CDR2 SYGVNS. The CDR3 loop spans 12 amino acids. The CDR3 is CASSLTGNGYTF. In DNA, the CDR3 is TGTGCCAGCAGTCTAACAGGGAATGGCTACACCTTC.